The 28 T cell receptor beta chains below come from one sample, sequenced in a study of CD8 T cells in ankylosing spondylitis. Study results and caveats: For ankylosing spondylitis blood, a TCR beta motif of about 8 highly homologous variants appeared characteristic.

Their target antigens are unknown. TCRdb reprocessed the 5' RACE reads with MiXCR, giving one entry per CDR3 protein. The sample has hundreds of thousands of distinct CDR3 sequences; about an eighth are singletons. Sequencing input: blood, either unsorted or a sorted T cell fraction (not recorded which). The source of these receptors is a male donor with ankylosing spondylitis.

In its sample, this clonotype was seen many times. The chain recombines TRBV11-3 with TRBJ2-1; 9 nucleotides line up with TRBD2. The CDR3 has 14 residues. J lost 7 bases, V lost 1 base, and 2 bases had no gene match. Germline V lookup: CDR1 SGHNT, CDR2 YENEEA. This chain's CDR3 is CASSLGLAGNEQFF. The CDR3 nucleotides are TGTGCCAGCAGCTTAGGGCTAGCGGGGAATGAGCAGTTCTTC.

This clonotype has just a few counts. The chain links TRBV11-2 to TRBJ1-1; D is uncertain. The V gene's germline CDR1 is SGHAT and CDR2 FQNNGV. This CDR3 is 14 amino acids long. V shed 5 bases and J shed 3 bases, with 13 bases lying between them. The DNA for the CDR3 is TGTGCCAGCAGCAGCAGCGGGCCCCACACTGAAGCTTTCTTT. Encoded protein: CASSSSGPHTEAFF.

This chain joins TRBV2 and TRBJ2-3, with D possibly being TRBD2 (6 bases). Germline assignment: CDR1 SNHLY and CDR2 FYNNEI. CDR3 length: 16 amino acids. V was cut by 10 bases and J by 7 bases, with 27 bases left in between. CDR3 bases: TGTGCCATCCATTCACCGTGGAGGGCCCGGAGAAATACGCAGTATTTT. This translates into CAIHSPWRARRNTQYF. Based on the CDR3 plus reference TRBV2 and TRBJ2-3, the full variable domain is EPEVTQTPSHQVTQMGQEVILRCVPISNHLYFYWYRQILGQKVEFLVSFYNNEISEKSEIFDDQFSVERPDGSNFTLKIRSTKLEDSAMYFCAIHSPWRARRNTQYFGPGTRLTVL.

The table lists this clonotype with many counts. CDR3 DNA sequence: TGCGCCAGCAGCTTGCGGACCAAACAGAACACCGGGGAGCTGTTTTTT. Its translation: CASSLRTKQNTGELFF. V is TRBV5-1 and J is TRBJ2-2, with unresolved D. V was trimmed by 1 base and J by 1 base, leaving 11 bases between them. Germline V gene data show CDR1 as SGHRS and CDR2 as YFSETQ. The CDR3 loop spans 16 amino acids.

This clonotype turned up a few times. The gene calls are TRBV20-1 and TRBJ1-1; TRBD1 might be the D (5 bases). V shed 1 base and J shed 4 bases, with 10 bases lying between them. CDR3 length: 13 residues. Germline CDR1 DFQATT, CDR2 SNEGSKA (reference sequence). CDR3 nucleotides: TGCAGTGCTAGAGTATCTGGGACCACTGAAGCTTTCTTT. It specifies CSARVSGTTEAFF.

The rearrangement links TRBV7-2 to TRBJ1-2; TRBD1 aligns across 11 bases. The trim removed 1 base at V and 4 bases at J, leaving 2 bases unmatched. The CDR3 has 15 amino acids. Germline V gene lookup returns CDR1 SGHTA and CDR2 FQGNSA. CDR3 sequence: CASSLDGTGGYGYTF. The CDR3 DNA sequence: TGTGCCAGCAGCTTAGATGGGACAGGGGGCTATGGCTACACCTTC.

The table lists this clonotype with many counts. The rearrangement links TRBV10-3 to TRBJ2-5, with TRBD1 identical over 9 bases. V was pared by 6 bases and J by 1 base, with 6 bases of the junction left unmatched. Per the germline V gene, CDR1 is ENHRY and CDR2 is SYGVKD. The length of the CDR3 is 15 residues. CDR3 nucleotides: TGTGCCATCAGAGAGGACAGGGGCCTCCAAGAGACCCAGTACTTC. Translated, it gives CAIREDRGLQETQYF.

V usage is TRBV11-3 and J usage is TRBJ2-3; the match to TRBD1 covers 7 bases. Looked up from germline, CDR1 is SGHNT and CDR2 is YENEEA. The CDR3 extends over 15 amino acids. V lost 5 bases, J lost 4 bases, and 9 bases stayed unmatched. CDR3 sequence reads: CASSTRQGFPDTQYF. As DNA, the CDR3 is TGTGCCAGCAGCACTCGACAGGGATTCCCAGATACGCAGTATTTT. Variable domain in full (rest from reference TRBV11-3 and TRBJ2-3): EAGVVQSPRYKIIEKKQPVAFWCNPISGHNTLYWYLQNLGQGPELLIRYENEEAVDDSQLPKDRFSAERLKGVDSTLKIQPAELGDSAVYLCASSTRQGFPDTQYFGPGTRLTVL.

This clonotype has a handful of counts. This rearrangement joins TRBV19 to TRBJ1-1, with D perhaps TRBD1 (5 bases). Trimming removed 7 bases from V and 2 bases from J, with 14 bases in between. The length of the CDR3 is 14 residues. Per the germline V gene, CDR1 is LNHDA and CDR2 is SQIVND (reference sequence). CDR3 DNA: TGTGCCAGTAACTTGAACAGGATTAACACTGAAGCTTTCTTT. Protein product: CASNLNRINTEAFF.

As DNA, the CDR3 is TGTGCCACCCAATCGACCCTACGTGGTGTGAACACTGAAGCTTTCTTT. It translates to CATQSTLRGVNTEAFF. The chain carries TRBV19 and TRBJ1-1; D gene ambiguous. The CDR3 extends over 16 amino acids. In germline, CDR1 is LNHDA, CDR2 SQIVND (reference sequence). Trimming pared 10 bases from V and 0 bases from J, leaving 21 bases between. The complete variable domain, with remaining parts taken from reference TRBV19 and TRBJ1-1, reads DGGITQSPKYLFRKEGQNVTLSCEQNLNHDAMYWYRQDPGQGLRLIYYSQIVNDFQKGDIAEGYSVSREKKESFPLTVTSAQKNPTAFYLCATQSTLRGVNTEAFFGQGTRLTVV.

This clonotype was detected a few times. The CDR3: CSAPLIGDQPQHF. The CDR3 DNA follows: TGCAGTGCTCCCCTGATTGGGGATCAGCCCCAGCATTTT. J is TRBJ1-5 and V is TRBV20-1, with D hard to call. V shed 5 bases and J shed 5 bases, with 13 bases lying between them. CDR3 length: 13 amino acids. The germline gives CDR1 DFQATT, CDR2 SNEGSKA (reference sequence).

This clonotype was found a few times. The genes are TRBV14 and TRBJ2-1; tentatively, D is TRBD2 (6 bases). This CDR3 has 15 residues. Trimming stripped 4 bases from V and 8 bases from J, with 18 bases between. Germline V gene lookup returns CDR1 SGHDN and CDR2 FVKESK. CDR3 coding DNA: TGTGCCAGCAGCCCCATAGGTCGTGGGGGGTATGAGCAGTTCTTC. This codes for CASSPIGRGGYEQFF.

This clonotype came up a few times. The rearrangement links TRBV29-1 to TRBJ1-3; D is unresolved. V was clipped by 6 bases and J by 2 bases, with 11 bases between them. This CDR3 is 13 amino acids long. Looked up from germline, CDR1 is SQVTM and CDR2 is ANQGSEA. CDR3 in DNA: TGCAGCGTGAACCTGGCTCCTGGAAACACCATATATTTT. Translation gives CSVNLAPGNTIYF.

This clonotype was detected only once. The genes are TRBV27 and TRBJ2-3; D possibly uses TRBD1 or TRBD2 (6 bases each). V lost 3 bases to trimming and J lost 6 bases, with 13 bases between them. Germline values: CDR1 MNHEY, CDR2 SMNVEV (reference sequence). The CDR3 spans 14 residues. The CDR3 coding sequence is TGTGCCAGCAGTTTTGTGGGGGGCGACGATACGCAGTATTTT. Amino acids: CASSFVGGDDTQYF.

The chain combines TRBV7-2 with TRBJ2-1, with D possibly being TRBD2 (5 bases). Germline values: CDR1 SGHTA, CDR2 FQGNSA. The CDR3 has 16 amino acids. V was shortened by 5 bases and J by 0 bases, with 14 bases between the two germline ends. CDR3 sequence (DNA): TGTGCCAGCAGCAAAGCGGAGCGGAGCTCCTACAATGAGCAGTTCTTC. It is translated as CASSKAERSSYNEQFF. Combining the CDR3 with reference TRBV7-2 and TRBJ2-1 gives the whole variable domain GAGVSQSPSNKVTEKGKDVELRCDPISGHTALYWYRQSLGQGLEFLIYFQGNSAPDKSGLPSDRFSAERTGGSVSTLTIQRTQQEDSAVYLCASSKAERSSYNEQFFGPGTRLTVL.

This clonotype was recorded at least ten times. This chain links TRBV11-2 with TRBJ2-7, with 8 bases fitting TRBD2. J was trimmed by 4 bases and V by 2 bases; bases with no gene match: 4. Germline CDR1 and CDR2: SGHAT and FQNNGV. The length of the CDR3 is 14 residues. CDR3 protein: CASSLWGGRYEQYV. As DNA, the CDR3 is TGTGCCAGCAGCTTATGGGGCGGGAGGTACGAGCAGTACGTC.

The gene calls are TRBV12-3 or TRBV12-4 and TRBJ2-6, with TRBD1 identical over 10 bases. J lost 6 bases, V lost 7 bases, and 15 bases had no gene match. This CDR3 spans 18 amino acids. Here the CDR3 reads CASTVWTGGLLSANVLTF. The CDR3 coding sequence is TGTGCCAGCACCGTCTGGACAGGGGGGCTCCTCTCGGCCAACGTCCTGACTTTC.

The chain combines TRBV20-1 with TRBJ2-1; D is perhaps TRBD1 (6 bases). The ends were cut back, 7 bases at V and 9 bases at J, with 16 bases in the middle. This CDR3 region has 12 residues. Germline CDR1 DFQATT, CDR2 SNEGSKA (reference sequence). The CDR3 region is CSGAVGGGEQFF. In DNA, the CDR3 is TGCAGTGGGGCGGTTGGGGGCGGTGAGCAGTTCTTC.

CDR3 bases: TGTGCCAGCAGTGAACAGGGTGAGGAAGAGCAGTACTTC. This codes for CASSEQGEEEQYF. The gene calls are TRBV6-1 and TRBJ2-7, with a tentative D call TRBD1 (5 bases). This CDR3 contains 13 residues. Germline loops: CDR1 MNHNS, CDR2 SASEGT. Between the trimmed V and J ends, which lost 2 bases and 7 bases, there was a span of 12 bases.

The gene calls are TRBV20-1 and TRBJ2-5; D is uncertain. Germline V gives CDR1 DFQATT, CDR2 SNEGSKA (reference sequence). The CDR3 spans 12 residues. Trimming stripped 5 bases from V and 7 bases from J, with 14 bases between. CDR3 DNA sequence: TGCAGTGCTGGACCGGAATGGGGGACCCAGTACTTC. It specifies CSAGPEWGTQYF.

This clonotype has more than one count but fewer than ten. The chain's CDR3 is CASSLVGEGDEQYF. The CDR3 DNA reads as TGTGCCAGCAGCTTAGTGGGGGAGGGGGACGAGCAGTACTTC. This sequence joins TRBV7-9 and TRBJ2-7; D is perhaps TRBD2 (7 bases). V was cut by 1 base and J by 5 bases, with 12 bases left in between. CDR1 and CDR2 (germline): SEHNR, FQNEAQ (reference sequence). The CDR3 length is 14 residues.

This clonotype was detected many times. This sequence joins TRBV20-1 and TRBJ2-1, with TRBD2 identical over 7 bases. Germline lookup yields CDR1 DFQATT and CDR2 SNEGSKA (reference sequence). This CDR3 has 16 residues. The trim removed 0 bases at V and 3 bases at J, leaving 8 bases unmatched. The CDR3 loop reads CSAREVGLADYNEQFF. DNA of the CDR3: TGCAGTGCTAGAGAGGTTGGGCTAGCGGACTACAATGAGCAGTTCTTC.

This chain links TRBV5-1 with TRBJ2-3, with 7 bases fitting TRBD1. There are 15 residues in the CDR3. V trimming: 0 bases; J trimming: 4 bases; junction bases outside the gene matches: 5. CDR1 and CDR2 (germline): SGHRS, YFSETQ. CDR3 sequence reads: CASSLGQGSADTQYF. The CDR3 region has the DNA TGCGCCAGCAGCTTGGGACAGGGATCCGCAGATACGCAGTATTTT.

This clonotype turned up a few times. The J gene is TRBJ2-1, the V gene TRBV6-1; D possibly matches TRBD1 or TRBD2 (5 bases each). The CDR3 sequence is 13 residues long. The germline V and J ends were trimmed by 8 bases and 10 bases, with 18 bases remaining between them. Germline V gives CDR1 MNHNS, CDR2 SASEGT. The CDR3 coding sequence is TGTGCCAGCGTCGAACAGGCCGGCGGGGAGCAGTTCTTC. Amino acid sequence: CASVEQAGGEQFF.

This clonotype was observed a few times. V is TRBV10-3 and J is TRBJ1-2; no clear D. The CDR3 extends over 17 amino acids. V gave up 3 bases and J gave up 3 bases, with 20 bases separating them. CDR1 is ENHRY, CDR2 SYGVKD, per germline. The CDR3 protein is CAISEPVKSFLHYGYTF. CDR3 DNA: TGTGCCATCAGTGAACCGGTAAAAAGCTTCCTGCACTATGGCTACACCTTC.

A few counts support this clonotype. J is TRBJ2-3 and V is TRBV5-1, with 7 bases lining up with TRBD2. Trimming took 4 bases from V and 3 from J; bases not matched to a gene: 5. The CDR3 consists of 14 residues. Germline values: CDR1 SGHRS, CDR2 YFSETQ. CDR3 in DNA: TGCGCCAGCAGCCCGGGACTACCGACAGATACGCAGTATTTT. It yields the protein CASSPGLPTDTQYF.

This clonotype was observed a handful of times. V is TRBV7-9 and J is TRBJ1-4, with D hard to call. The CDR3 sequence is 14 residues long. Per germline, CDR1 SEHNR and CDR2 FQNEAQ (reference sequence). The V gene lost 3 bases and the J gene lost 5 bases, with 10 bases spanning the gap. CDR3 bases: TGTGCCAGCAGCTTCTTGGCGGGGAATGAAAAACTGTTTTTT. Protein: CASSFLAGNEKLFF.

The chain links TRBV5-1 to TRBJ2-3; 8 bases agree with TRBD2. Germline CDR1 is SGHRS and CDR2 is YFSETQ. This CDR3 is built from 16 residues. Germline trimming cut 4 bases from V and 0 bases from J; bases unmatched to any gene: 7. The CDR3 sequence is CASSASVAGSTDTQYF. CDR3 in DNA: TGCGCCAGCAGCGCCTCCGTAGCGGGGAGCACAGATACGCAGTATTTT.